The text below deals with one T cell receptor beta chain. It has no known antigen specificity. There are no base qualities to consult, and no much larger clone falls within one base. The entire DNA extracted from each sorted CD8+ T cell subset was loaded into the assay. TCR beta CDR3 sequences were amplified from genomic DNA with the immunoSEQ TCRb Assay kit following manufacturer instructions. The KAPA Library Quantification Kit for Illumina platforms was used to quantify pooled libraries by qPCR. Pooled libraries were sequenced on an Illumina NextSeq 500, clustered at roughly 0.6-1.2 pM. The paper's data handling went like this. Analysis of the TCR data relied on immunoSEQ ANALYZER and the R LymphoSeq package. A rearrangement efficiency score was calculated as productive divided by the sum of productive and non-productive CDR3 sequences. Clonality was measured with the Gini coefficient and diversity with the Renyi index at alpha=1, compared pairwise between timepoints within each patient. In LymphoSeq, clonal relatedness was computed using an edit distance of 3, and repertoire similarity was computed using the Bhattacharyya coefficient. Linear discriminant analysis on week-3 changes in clonality and diversity was built with the R MASS and caret packages to classify response. TCRdb took over this immuneACCESS table, retaining in-frame rearrangements with V and J assigned. Such tables are incomplete; in checked studies, under half of the missing clones stem from an unresolved V gene, and the remainder is unexplained. V, J and clone size reflect that table, while D and trimming were determined from the DNA. The sample table lists about 12,000 clones, roughly 89% of them with a count of one. The biggest ten clones account for over 0.15% of the sample.

This record belongs to a study of blood T cell dynamics during melanoma immunotherapy (dated by TCRdb to about 2020). For the wider study: Patients had metastatic melanoma and received first-line pembrolizumab or nivolumab plus ipilimumab as standard of care in the United Kingdom. Peripheral T cell receptor repertoires of metastatic melanoma patients were profiled before and after one cycle of checkpoint inhibitor therapy to find early correlates of response. The training cohort was made up of consecutive patients, while a further independent group of patients from the same centre was pooled to form an external validation set.

What the research found in general, with its limitations: The study was unable to establish whether the T cell clones driving the repertoire changes were melanoma-specific or instead reflected general immune activation. The relatively small sample size was acknowledged as potentially limiting generalization of the results. Among sorted CD8+ subsets, TIE cells showed the highest similarity to cfDNA CDR3 sequences and the highest clonality, suggesting active turnover with convergence on dominant clones.

The time point label, read with the paper, signifies: week 3, after first cycle of checkpoint inhibitor. Blood samples were taken before treatment (T0) and at week 3 (W3), following the first cycle of checkpoint blockade. Except for a couple of patients with rapid clinical progression, response was assessed 12 weeks after the first infusion by RECIST 1.1; disease control meant complete response, partial response or stable disease. Any patient who had received prior systemic cancer treatment, was on concomitant immunosuppressant therapy or had synchronous other active malignancies was excluded. In six patients, three with progression and three with disease control, sorted CD8+ memory and naive T cell subsets were sequenced at T0 and W3. Lymphoprep and SepMate tubes were used to isolate PBMC from blood, and red cell lysis was then performed. QIAamp DNA Blood Mini kits were used to extract DNA from both PBMC and sorted T cell subsets. CD8+ T cell subsets were sorted live on a FACSAria III cytometer and then frozen prior to DNA extraction. Fresh PBMC for flow cytometry were kept at 4 degrees C in PBS containing around 1.8% fetal bovine serum and were analyzed within 25 hours.

The CDR3 numbers 13 residues from cysteine through phenylalanine. Just the 39-base CDR3 DNA is kept, in frame starting at base 1. The germline ends are 6 bases apart after V is trimmed by 3 bases and J by 1 base. Looking up the germline V gene (reference sequence) yields CDR1 MNHEY and CDR2 SMNVEV. The sequence is built from TRBV27 and TRBJ1-1, with no confident D gene call. The source material was effector memory CD8+ T cells from blood, sampled from a patient treated with checkpoint blockade. The TCR was taken from a human donor with melanoma. The CDR3 region has the sequence CASSLTENTEAFF. The DNA reads TGTGCCAGCAGTTTGACGGAGAACACTGAAGCTTTCTTT.